This entry is about one T cell receptor beta chain. Per the germline V gene, CDR1 is SGDLS and CDR2 is YYNGEE. V lost 3 bases and J lost 9, with 13 bases in between. The CDR3 loop spans 14 amino acids. The study assigned cohorts using participant-reported clinical history. The record originates from a study of blood T cell repertoires in COVID-19. Study in general: T cells, B-cell-depleted T cells, or PBMCs provided the cDNA or gDNA that served as material.

The method was immunoSEQ multiplex PCR; TCRdb's version includes in-frame clones alone and lacks a portion of them. The table lists about 280,000 clones, under 90% of them singletons. This receptor was identified in a woman in her sixties or seventies who had recovered from COVID-19. What was sequenced was PBMCs or T cells enriched from blood (not recorded which). The chain uses TRBV9 and TRBJ1-6; D remains unclear. DNA for the CDR3: TGTGCCAGCAGCGCGGCGGATTTGGGTTCACCCCTCCACTTT. This sequence encodes CASSAADLGSPLHF.